These 17 T cell receptor beta chains were sequenced from one sample in a study of blood T cells in healthy people across ages (dated by TCRdb to about 2015). The method behind the library was 5' RACE. The reads were generated on an Illumina HiSeq 2500. A second roughly 6 to 12 cycle PCR used a sample-barcoded 5' primer and a J-beta primer mix. In TCRdb, the public reads were trimmed at Q25 with fastp and aligned with MiXCR, with productive beta chains retained. One record per CDR3 amino acid sequence lists the most common genes and DNA. The sample table contains around 1.7 million distinct CDR3 sequences; only one count was recorded for approximately 28% of them. The ten largest clones represent about 8% of the sample. The sample consisted of blood. Receptors originate from a woman aged 25 to 39 in good health.

The rearrangement uses TRBV20-1 and TRBJ2-5; 8 bases are shared with TRBD2. The CDR3 loop spans 16 amino acids. The germline gives CDR1 DFQATT, CDR2 SNEGSKA (reference sequence). The ends lost 0 bases at V and 1 base at J; junction bases unmatched: 7. CDR3 coding DNA: TGCAGTGCTAGAGATGCACAGCGGGGGATCCAAGAGACCCAGTACTTC. This encodes CSARDAQRGIQETQYF.

V is TRBV11-2 and J is TRBJ2-7; either TRBD1 or TRBD2 may supply D (5 bases each). The germline V gene has CDR1 SGHAT and CDR2 FQNNGV. Trimming pared 6 bases from V and 2 bases from J, leaving 17 bases between. The CDR3 runs to 15 residues. The CDR3 region is CASSQEEGTAYEQYF. CDR3 sequence (DNA): TGTGCCAGCAGTCAAGAAGAGGGGACGGCCTACGAGCAGTACTTC.

This rearrangement joins TRBV11-3 to TRBJ2-7; D is possibly TRBD2 (5 bases). The V end was cut by 5 bases, the J end by 0 bases, with 14 bases between. The CDR3 has 15 residues. CDR1 is SGHNT and CDR2 is YENEEA in the germline V gene. CDR3 region: CASSPGRGSSYEQYF. CDR3 nucleotides: TGTGCCAGCAGCCCCGGACGGGGTAGCTCCTACGAGCAGTACTTC.

Only a few counts were recorded for this clonotype. The chain employs TRBV5-1 and TRBJ2-7; D gene ambiguous. CDR3 length equals 12 residues. With 4 bases removed from V and 6 bases from J, the gap between germline ends came to 11 bases. CDR1 and CDR2 (germline): SGHRS, YFSETQ. This CDR3 reads CASSQSSSEQYF. The CDR3 nucleotides read TGCGCCAGCAGCCAGTCCAGTTCCGAGCAGTACTTC.

V is TRBV10-2 and J is TRBJ1-2; D is perhaps TRBD1 (6 bases). The CDR3 spans 15 residues. The germline V and J ends were trimmed by 5 bases and 7 bases, with 20 bases remaining between them. Germline lookup yields CDR1 WSHSY and CDR2 SAAADI. Here the CDR3 reads CASSTEDRRFGGYTF. The CDR3 coding sequence is TGCGCCAGCAGTACCGAGGACAGACGATTTGGTGGCTACACCTTC.

Here the CDR3 reads CASTKRGVTDTQYF. The DNA for the CDR3 is TGTGCCAGCACAAAGCGGGGCGTCACAGATACGCAGTATTTT. V is TRBV27 and J is TRBJ2-3; TRBD2 matches 7 bases. J gave up 2 bases and V 7 bases, and 6 bases lay outside the gene matches. Germline CDR1 and CDR2: MNHEY and SMNVEV (reference sequence). This CDR3 comprises 14 residues.

The rearrangement uses TRBV24-1 and TRBJ2-1, with a weak D call TRBD2 (6 bases). Per germline, CDR1 KGHDR and CDR2 SFDVKD. CDR3 length equals 14 residues. V was pared by 2 bases and J by 10 bases, with 14 bases between. The CDR3 bases are TGTGCCACCAGTGATTGGGGACTTACCAGAGAGCAGTTCTTC. Protein sequence: CATSDWGLTREQFF.

This clonotype was seen more than once but under ten times. The chain recombines TRBV4-3 with TRBJ1-2; no definite D call. Germline loops: CDR1 LGHNA, CDR2 YSLEER. CDR3 length equals 17 residues. V shed 0 bases and J shed 0 bases, with 14 bases lying between them. CDR3 bases: TGCGCCAGCAGCCAAGATCTGGTCCAGCCGCCTAACTATGGCTACACCTTC. Translating it yields CASSQDLVQPPNYGYTF.

This clonotype was counted only a few times. The CDR3 region has the DNA TGTGCCAGCAGCGTGCCGGGGGCCTACTATGGCTACACCTTC. This gives the protein CASSVPGAYYGYTF. The V gene is TRBV11-2, the J gene TRBJ1-2; possible D gene TRBD1, 6 bases. Germline lookup yields CDR1 SGHAT and CDR2 FQNNGV. V was shortened by 5 bases and J by 3 bases, with 13 bases between the two germline ends. The CDR3 loop spans 14 amino acids.

CDR3 amino acids: CACDEPYGYTF. The CDR3 nucleotides are TGTGCCTGCGACGAGCCCTATGGCTACACCTTC. The chain joins TRBV30 to TRBJ1-2; D is unresolved. Looked up from germline, CDR1 is GTSNPN and CDR2 is SVGIG (reference sequence). The germline V and J ends were trimmed by 6 bases and 4 bases, with 9 bases remaining between them. This CDR3 comprises 11 residues. Based on the CDR3 plus reference TRBV30 and TRBJ1-2, the full variable domain is SQTIHQWPATLVQPVGSPLSLECTVEGTSNPNLYWYRQAAGRGLQLLFYSVGIGQISSEVPQNLSASRPQDRQFILSSKKLLLSDSGFYLCACDEPYGYTFGSGTRLTVV.

This clonotype was seen a handful of times. DNA of the CDR3: TGTGCCAGCAGTCCAAGAGACAGGGGTCGCTTCTCTGGGGCCAACGTCCTGACTTTC. Amino acid sequence: CASSPRDRGRFSGANVLTF. The chain combines TRBV3-1 with TRBJ2-6; 8 nucleotides match TRBD1. Unmatched junction bases numbered 13, after V lost 6 bases and J lost 0 bases. The CDR3 sequence is 19 residues long. Per the germline V gene, CDR1 is LGHDT and CDR2 is YNNKEL (reference sequence).

CDR3 sequence: CASSSLGTGELFF. The CDR3 DNA reads as TGTGCCAGCAGCTCCCTCGGGACCGGGGAGCTGTTTTTT. This chain uses TRBV7-3 with TRBJ2-2; D is undetermined. Germline CDR1 SGHTA, CDR2 FQGTGA. The length of the CDR3 is 13 residues. V lost 4 bases and J lost 5, with 8 bases in between.

This chain links TRBV6-2 or TRBV6-3 with TRBJ1-4; the match to TRBD1 covers 8 bases. This CDR3 is 16 amino acids long. CDR1 is MNHEY and CDR2 is SVGEGT in the germline V gene. V lost 2 bases to trimming and J lost 8 bases; unmatched junction nucleotides: 10. The CDR3 protein is CASSYGPGTGEEKLFF. The CDR3, as DNA: TGTGCCAGCAGTTACGGCCCCGGGACAGGAGAAGAAAAACTGTTTTTT.

This clonotype was detected many times. The chain is built from TRBV5-1 and TRBJ2-4; D remains unclear. The germline V and J ends were trimmed by 5 bases and 8 bases, with 14 bases remaining between them. Germline CDR1 reads SGHRS; CDR2 reads YFSETQ. The CDR3 consists of 13 residues. CDR3 sequence: CASRPHGGYIQYF. CDR3 DNA sequence: TGCGCCAGCAGGCCCCACGGTGGATACATTCAGTACTTC.

This CDR3 reads CSARTGTMNTEAFF. DNA of the CDR3: TGCAGTGCTAGGACGGGGACCATGAACACTGAAGCTTTCTTT. This chain connects TRBV20-1 to TRBJ1-1, with D perhaps matching TRBD1 (5 bases). Trimming cost V 3 bases and J 0 bases, with 11 bases left between them. The CDR3 has 14 residues. Germline CDR1 reads DFQATT; CDR2 reads SNEGSKA (reference sequence).

The chain carries TRBV3-1 and TRBJ1-1; 7 positions match TRBD1. This CDR3 is built from 14 residues. Per germline, CDR1 LGHDT and CDR2 YNNKEL (reference sequence). Trimming cost V 5 bases and J 11 bases; bases outside gene matches: 14. DNA for the CDR3: TGTGCCAGCAGCATCACCGGGACAGCTAAAGTTGCTTTCTTT. This sequence encodes CASSITGTAKVAFF.

This clonotype was seen a few times. J is TRBJ1-1 and V is TRBV5-1, with unresolved D. V was pared by 4 bases and J by 0 bases, with 13 bases between. The CDR3 contains 15 residues. Looked up from germline, CDR1 is SGHRS and CDR2 is YFSETQ. The CDR3 DNA follows: TGCGCCAGCAGCCGGACCGGGCCCATGAACACTGAAGCTTTCTTT. Its translation is CASSRTGPMNTEAFF.